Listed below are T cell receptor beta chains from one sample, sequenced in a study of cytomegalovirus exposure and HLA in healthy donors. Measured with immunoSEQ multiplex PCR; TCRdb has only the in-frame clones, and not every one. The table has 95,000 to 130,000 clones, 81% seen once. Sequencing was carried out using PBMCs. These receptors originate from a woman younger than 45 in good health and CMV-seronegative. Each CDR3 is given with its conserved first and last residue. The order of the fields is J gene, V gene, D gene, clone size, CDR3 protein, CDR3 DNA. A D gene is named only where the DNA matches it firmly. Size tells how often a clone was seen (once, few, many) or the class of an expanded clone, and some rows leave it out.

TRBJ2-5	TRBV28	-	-	CASSFGVGQETQYF	TGTGCCAGCAGTTTCGGGGTTGGACAAGAGACCCAGTACTTC
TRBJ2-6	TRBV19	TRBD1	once	CASSITRRGRGGANVLTF	TGTGCCAGTAGTATCACACGCAGGGGGCGCGGTGGGGCCAACGTCCTGACTTTC
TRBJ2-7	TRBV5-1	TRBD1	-	CASSSGQGLAYEQYF	TGCGCCAGCAGCTCGGGACAGGGCCTCGCCTACGAGCAGTACTTC
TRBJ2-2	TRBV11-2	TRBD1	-	CASSNPDRGNTGELFF	TGTGCCAGCAGCAACCCGGACAGGGGGAACACCGGGGAGCTGTTTTTT
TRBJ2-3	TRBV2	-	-	CASGGERTDTQYF	TGTGCCAGCGGAGGGGAGCGTACAGATACGCAGTATTTT
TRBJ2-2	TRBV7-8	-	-	CASSFWERTGELFF	TGTGCCAGCAGCTTCTGGGAGAGGACCGGGGAGCTGTTTTTT
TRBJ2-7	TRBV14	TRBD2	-	CASSPGLAGGRTYEQYF	TGTGCCAGCAGCCCGGGACTAGCGGGAGGGAGGACCTACGAGCAGTACTTC
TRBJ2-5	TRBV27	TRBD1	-	CASRPRGSGETQYF	TGTGCCAGCAGACCCAGGGGGTCCGGGGAGACCCAGTACTTC
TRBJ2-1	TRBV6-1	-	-	CASSDRDNNEQFF	TGTGCCAGCAGTGACCGGGACAACAATGAGCAGTTCTTC
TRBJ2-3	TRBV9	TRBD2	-	CASSGRLAGVPDTQYF	TGTGCCAGCAGCGGTCGACTAGCGGGAGTGCCAGATACGCAGTATTTT
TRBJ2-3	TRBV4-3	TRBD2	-	CASSQGASGSTDTQYF	TGCGCCAGCAGCCAAGGGGCTAGCGGGAGCACAGATACGCAGTATTTT
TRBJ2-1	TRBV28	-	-	CASRSPSGRFF	TGTGCCAGCAGGTCTCCCAGCGGCAGGTTCTTC
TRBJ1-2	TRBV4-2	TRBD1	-	CASSPMDREHGYTF	TGTGCCAGCAGCCCGATGGACAGGGAGCATGGCTACACCTTC
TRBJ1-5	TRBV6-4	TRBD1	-	CASPGQGIYSNQPQHF	TGTGCCAGTCCGGGACAGGGAATCTATAGCAATCAGCCCCAGCATTTT
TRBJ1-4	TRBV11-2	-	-	CASSSGQTNEKLFF	TGTGCCAGCAGTTCCGGACAGACGAATGAAAAACTGTTTTTT
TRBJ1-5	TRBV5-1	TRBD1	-	CASSFTGDSNQPQHF	TGCGCCAGCAGCTTTACAGGGGATAGCAATCAGCCCCAGCATTTT
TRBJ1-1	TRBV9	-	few	CASSPWNTEAFF	TGTGCCAGCAGCCCCTGGAACACTGAAGCTTTCTTT
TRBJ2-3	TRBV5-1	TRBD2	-	CASSFEGGRGDTQYF	TGCGCCAGCAGCTTCGAGGGCGGGAGGGGGGATACGCAGTATTTT
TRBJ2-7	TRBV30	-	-	CAWSRDSWGEQYF	TGTGCCTGGAGCCGGGACTCCTGGGGGGAGCAGTACTTC
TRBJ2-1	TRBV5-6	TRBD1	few	CASTRGTGGRNEQFF	TGTGCCAGCACCCGGGGGACAGGGGGCAGGAATGAGCAGTTCTTC
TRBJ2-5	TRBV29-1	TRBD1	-	CSVSTGVGETQYF	TGCAGCGTTAGTACAGGGGTGGGGGAGACCCAGTACTTC
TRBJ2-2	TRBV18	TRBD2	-	CASSPGLAAGELFF	TGTGCCAGCTCACCGGGACTAGCCGCCGGGGAGCTGTTTTTT
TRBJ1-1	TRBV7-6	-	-	CASSSGHEAFF	TGTGCCAGCAGCTCCGGACACGAAGCTTTCTTT